One and the same sample provided the 10 T cell receptor beta chains below, sequenced in a study of patients and donors after allogeneic stem cell transplantation. TCRdb independently ran MiXCR on the RT-PCR reads; one entry per CDR3 protein. Of 25,000 or so distinct CDR3 sequences listed, roughly 7.3% were seen once; the top ten hold 48%. Specimen: blood, either unsorted or a sorted T cell fraction (not recorded which). These receptors originate from a human donor who was either an allogeneic HSCT recipient or a stem cell or donor lymphocyte infusion donor (not recorded which). It is not recorded whose cells these are; they may come from a transplant donor.

This sequence joins TRBV5-4 and TRBJ2-5; either TRBD1 or TRBD2 may supply D (6 bases each). This CDR3 spans 16 amino acids. Trimming stripped 4 bases from V and 5 bases from J, with 21 bases between. Germline V gene sequence: CDR1 SGHNT, CDR2 YYREEE (reference sequence). The CDR3 is CASSGSGRGGSETQYF. The CDR3 nucleotides read TGTGCCAGCAGCGGTTCTGGACGAGGGGGGTCGGAGACCCAGTACTTC.

This clonotype came up a few times. The V and J genes are TRBV28 and TRBJ2-7; 12 nucleotides align to TRBD1. The CDR3 is 15 residues long. Trimming at V came to 4 bases and at J to 6 bases, leaving 7 bases not matched to a gene. Germline V gene data show CDR1 as MDHEN and CDR2 as SYDVKM. The CDR3 spells CASSSSGTGGSEQYF. The CDR3 DNA sequence: TGTGCCAGCAGTTCATCCGGGACAGGGGGCTCCGAGCAGTACTTC.

Within the sample, this clonotype is medium-sized. The V gene is TRBV2, the J gene TRBJ1-2; D uncertain. CDR3 size: 11 residues. V was trimmed by 7 bases and J by 8 bases, leaving 11 bases between them. The germline V gene encodes CDR1 SNHLY and CDR2 FYNNEI. This CDR3 reads CASTPEFGYTF. The CDR3 nucleotides are TGTGCCAGCACCCCGGAATTCGGCTACACCTTC.

This clonotype was observed many times. The rearrangement uses TRBV12-5 and TRBJ2-5, with 8 bases aligning to TRBD2. The CDR3 spans 12 residues. Germline V gene sequence: CDR1 LGHNT, CDR2 FRNRAP. The CDR3 nucleotides are TGTGCCACAGCGGGGGTCCAAGAGACCCAGTACTTC. Translation gives CATAGVQETQYF.

This clonotype was seen at least ten times. The chain employs TRBV28 and TRBJ1-1; no reliable D call. With 7 bases removed from V and 0 bases from J, the gap between germline ends came to 15 bases. The CDR3 covers 15 residues. Germline-derived CDR1 and CDR2 are MDHEN and SYDVKM. The CDR3: CASTPWSSMNTEAFF. The CDR3 DNA reads as TGTGCCAGCACCCCGTGGTCCTCGATGAACACTGAAGCTTTCTTT.

This clonotype was counted ten times or more. This rearrangement joins TRBV6-1 to TRBJ1-2; the D is unclear. Germline V lookup: CDR1 MNHNS, CDR2 SASEGT. Trimming stripped 8 bases from V and 11 bases from J, with 15 bases between. The CDR3 sequence is 11 residues long. The CDR3 loop reads CASSRVESYTF. The CDR3 DNA reads TGTGCCAGCTCGCGGGTTGAGAGTTACACCTTC.

This clonotype was seen at least ten times. The chain combines TRBV29-1 with TRBJ1-1; D unclear. V lost 4 bases and J 3 bases, leaving 12 bases between the germline ends. CDR1 is SQVTM and CDR2 is ANQGSEA in the germline V gene. The CDR3 sequence is 13 residues long. In DNA form, the CDR3 reads TGCAGCGTTGCCAGGCAGGCGGACACTGAAGCTTTCTTT. It encodes CSVARQADTEAFF.

The genes are TRBV27 and TRBJ2-7; no clear D gene. This CDR3 has 16 amino acids. Trimming removed 2 bases from V and 0 bases from J, with 14 bases in between. The germline gives CDR1 MNHEY, CDR2 SMNVEV (reference sequence). CDR3 sequence reads: CASSLGQPINSYEQYF. The CDR3 bases are TGTGCCAGCAGTTTAGGGCAGCCAATAAACTCCTACGAGCAGTACTTC.

This clonotype has a count of ten or more. The V call is TRBV7-9, the J call TRBJ1-3; D is unresolved. This CDR3 spans 15 amino acids. Per the germline V gene, CDR1 is SEHNR and CDR2 is FQNEAQ (reference sequence). The V gene lost 0 bases and the J gene lost 4 bases, with 10 bases spanning the gap. The CDR3 nucleotides are TGTGCCAGCAGCTTAGCCCTTAGGTTGGGAAACACCATATATTTT. It is translated as CASSLALRLGNTIYF.

This clonotype was seen many times. The V and J genes are TRBV7-8 and TRBJ2-5; TRBD1 is a possible D gene (6 bases). The V and J ends lost 5 bases and 1 base respectively, with 17 bases between them. This CDR3 contains 16 residues. Per germline, CDR1 SGHVS and CDR2 FQNEAQ. CDR3 DNA: TGTGCCAGCAGCCCCGGACAGAGGCTCTCCCAAGAGACCCAGTACTTC. This codes for CASSPGQRLSQETQYF.